This T cell receptor (beta chain) originates from a study of shared clonotypes between healthy human individuals. V lost 0 bases, J lost 5 bases, and 6 bases stayed unmatched. This CDR3 is 16 amino acids long. The germline CDR1 and CDR2 sequences are MNHNS and SASEGT. TCRdb's table, derived via immunoSEQ multiplex PCR, lists solely in-frame clones and lacks some. The table records about 1 million clones, about three quarters of them present only once. The sample comprised memory CD4+ T cells sorted from blood. Regarding subset: CD45RA-negative fraction. This sequence joins TRBV6-1 and TRBJ2-5, with 10 positions matching TRBD2. The origin of this receptor is a man between 18 and 35 years old in good health. The CDR3 sequence is CASSEAVAGGWETQYF. CDR3 coding DNA: TGTGCCAGCAGTGAAGCAGTAGCGGGGGGTTGGGAGACCCAGTACTTC.